This T cell receptor beta chain was retrieved from a study of identifying expanded T cells in peripheral blood. Sequenced by immunoSEQ multiplex PCR; TCRdb stores in-frame clones only, minus some. The data show approximately 58,000 clones, around four fifths seen once. The CDR3 consists of 14 residues. Trimming shortened V by 3 bases and J by 5 bases, and 13 bases separated the two germline ends. The germline V gene encodes CDR1 SGHVS and CDR2 FQNEAQ. Overall study results and limits: Over approximately two and four weeks, about 17 and 20 clones changed, versus approximately 1.2 between replicates.

To note about this clone: Its antigen remains unidentified.

This TCR derives from a person aged 18 to 70 in good health. The sequenced sample consisted of blood. The chain recombines TRBV7-8 with TRBJ1-1; D gene ambiguous. This CDR3 reads CASSFGGRGTEAFF. CDR3 bases: TGTGCCAGCAGCTTTGGAGGGAGAGGGACTGAAGCTTTCTTT.